One sample yielded the 14 T cell receptor beta chains listed below, sequenced in a study of identical twins. TCRdb recomputed calls from the 5' RACE reads with MiXCR, one row per CDR3 protein. Altogether 520,000 or so distinct CDR3 sequences are present, 20% to 25% being singletons, with the ten largest covering 0.8% to 1%. These records were also assigned to another study, of T cells expressing NK-cell markers.

Sequencing was performed on CD4+ T cells sorted from blood. The receptors were sampled from a woman under 30 in good health.

V and J are TRBV4-3 and TRBJ2-1; TRBD2 agrees at 11 bases. Germline V gives CDR1 LGHNA, CDR2 YSLEER. CDR3 length equals 18 residues. The V and J ends lost 1 base and 6 bases, in that order; junction bases with no gene match: 11. CDR3 coding DNA: TGCGCCAGCAGCCAAGGGGGAGACGGACTAGCGGGTCTCAATGAGCAGTTCTTC. Protein product: CASSQGGDGLAGLNEQFF.

This clonotype was seen more than once but under ten times. The chain joins TRBV30 to TRBJ2-1; D ambiguous. V was clipped by 3 bases and J by 6 bases, with 9 bases between them. The CDR3 covers 12 residues. CDR1 and CDR2 from the germline V gene are GTSNPN and SVGIG (reference sequence). The CDR3 sequence: CAWRGLSNEQFF. The CDR3 region has the DNA TGTGCCTGGAGAGGCTTATCCAATGAGCAGTTCTTC.

V usage is TRBV29-1 and J usage is TRBJ2-3, with D perhaps TRBD1 (6 bases). The V end was cut by 6 bases, the J end by 6 bases, with 16 bases between. CDR3 length: 13 amino acids. The germline CDR1 and CDR2 sequences are SQVTM and ANQGSEA. CDR3 region: CSVAQGGGDTQYF. CDR3 coding DNA: TGCAGCGTCGCACAGGGTGGCGGCGATACGCAGTATTTT.

In this sample, this clonotype turned up a few times. This rearrangement joins TRBV6-1 to TRBJ2-1; 8 bases match TRBD2. Germline loops: CDR1 MNHNS, CDR2 SASEGT. The CDR3 is 16 residues long. V trimming: 6 bases; J trimming: 5 bases; junction bases outside the gene matches: 12. The CDR3 DNA is TGTGCCAGCAGGGGATACCGAGCGGGAGACCACAATGAGCAGTTCTTC. Amino acids: CASRGYRAGDHNEQFF.

This clonotype was recorded a few times. The CDR3 loop reads CSARNSGTDTQYF. CDR3 DNA: TGCAGTGCTAGGAATAGCGGCACAGATACGCAGTATTTT. This rearrangement joins TRBV20-1 to TRBJ2-3; D might be TRBD2 (5 bases). Germline V lookup: CDR1 DFQATT, CDR2 SNEGSKA (reference sequence). V gave up 3 bases and J gave up 1 base, with 8 bases separating them. The CDR3 totals 13 residues.

This clonotype is a singleton in its sample. A much bigger clone sits one base away, suggesting this may be a read error. The rearrangement links TRBV7-2 to TRBJ2-1, with D unclear. The CDR3 extends over 15 amino acids. Germline lookup yields CDR1 SGHTA and CDR2 FQGNSA. V was clipped by 3 bases and J by 0 bases, with 9 bases between them. CDR3 nucleotides: TGTGCCAGCAGCTTCCGCGCGAGCTCCTACAATGAGCAGTTCTTC. Its translation: CASSFRASSYNEQFF.

V is TRBV12-3 or TRBV12-4 and J is TRBJ2-3, with 8 bases identical to TRBD2. The V and J ends lost 6 bases and 7 bases, in that order; junction bases with no gene match: 6. This CDR3 contains 13 residues. CDR3 region: CASSNLSGNTQYF. The CDR3 DNA sequence: TGTGCCAGCAGCAACCTTAGCGGGAATACGCAGTATTTT.

This clonotype has more than one count but fewer than ten. The chain links TRBV5-1 to TRBJ2-7; 7 bases line up with TRBD2. This CDR3 contains 14 residues. The V and J ends lost 4 bases and 3 bases, in that order; junction bases with no gene match: 7. From germline, CDR1 is SGHRS and CDR2 YFSETQ. CDR3 region: CASSAAGRHYEQYF. The CDR3 DNA follows: TGCGCCAGCAGCGCAGCGGGGAGGCACTACGAGCAGTACTTC.

The chain has TRBV29-1 and TRBJ1-1; no reliable D call. Germline V CDR1 and CDR2: SQVTM, ANQGSEA. The V end was cut by 5 bases, the J end by 4 bases, with 14 bases between. CDR3 length equals 13 residues. CDR3 bases: TGCAGCGTTCGGGTGGAAGGAGGCACTGAAGCTTTCTTT. Amino acids: CSVRVEGGTEAFF.

V usage is TRBV7-3 and J usage is TRBJ2-1; D might be TRBD1 or TRBD2, each matching 5 bases. The germline gives CDR1 SGHTA, CDR2 FQGTGA. The ends were cut back, 5 bases at V and 10 bases at J, with 18 bases in the middle. CDR3 length: 14 amino acids. CDR3 protein: CASSVGRGAYEQFF. CDR3 in DNA: TGTGCCAGCAGCGTGGGTAGGGGAGCATACGAGCAGTTCTTC.

A few counts support this clonotype. The V call is TRBV5-6, the J call TRBJ1-3; no reliable D call. The V gene's germline CDR1 is SGHDT and CDR2 YYEEEE. The CDR3 contains 14 residues. V lost 7 bases and J lost 0, with 11 bases in between. This CDR3 reads CASGSLSSGNTIYF. CDR3 coding DNA: TGTGCCAGCGGGTCCTTAAGCTCTGGAAACACCATATATTTT.

This clonotype was recorded many times. The chain employs TRBV6-1 and TRBJ2-6; a possible D gene is TRBD1 (6 bases). Trimming cost V 6 bases and J 4 bases, with 13 bases left between them. CDR1 MNHNS and CDR2 SASEGT come from the germline V gene. CDR3 length equals 15 residues. Written as DNA, the CDR3 is TGTGCCAGCAGCACACAGGGATCAGGGGCCAACGTCCTGACTTTC. This translates into CASSTQGSGANVLTF.

This CDR3 reads CASSQTGTSYEQYF. The DNA of the CDR3 is TGTGCCAGCAGCCAGACCGGGACTAGCTACGAGCAGTACTTC. The V gene is TRBV7-3, the J gene TRBJ2-7; 8 bases agree with TRBD2. The CDR3 is 14 residues long. V shed 5 bases and J 3 bases; nucleotides not matched to a gene: 6. Germline CDR1 reads SGHTA; CDR2 reads FQGTGA.

There are a few counts of this clonotype. Germline is not matched at one junction end, which may reflect a read error. V gene TRBV20-1 combines with J gene TRBJ2-3; no definite D call. CDR1 is DFQATT, CDR2 SNEGSKA, per germline (reference sequence). The CDR3 spans 14 residues. CDR3 coding DNA: TGCAGTGCCAGAGGTATTCCAGACACAGATACGCAGTATTTT. Its translation: CSARGIPDTDTQYF.